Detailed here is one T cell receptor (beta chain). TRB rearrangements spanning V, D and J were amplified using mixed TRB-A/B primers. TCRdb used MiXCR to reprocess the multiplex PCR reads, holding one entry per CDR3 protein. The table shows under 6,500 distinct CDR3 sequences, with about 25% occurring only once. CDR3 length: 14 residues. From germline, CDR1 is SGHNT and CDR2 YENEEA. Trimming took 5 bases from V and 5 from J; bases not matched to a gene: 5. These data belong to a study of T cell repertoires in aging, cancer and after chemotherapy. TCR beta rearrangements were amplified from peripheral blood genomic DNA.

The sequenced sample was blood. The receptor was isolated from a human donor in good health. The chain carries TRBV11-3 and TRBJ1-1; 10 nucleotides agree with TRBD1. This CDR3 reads CASSRGQGGTEAFF. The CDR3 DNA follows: TGTGCCAGCAGCCGTGGACAGGGGGGAACTGAAGCTTTCTTT. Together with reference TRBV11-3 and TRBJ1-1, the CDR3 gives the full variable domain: EAGVVQSPRYKIIEKKQPVAFWCNPISGHNTLYWYLQNLGQGPELLIRYENEEAVDDSQLPKDRFSAERLKGVDSTLKIQPAELGDSAVYLCASSRGQGGTEAFFGQGTRLTVV.